The clone carrying this TCR beta chain was seen only a few times. Its antigen remains unknown. Participating donors were healthy, HIV-negative adults free of recent acute infections or vaccinations. Generated by immunoSEQ multiplex PCR, the TCRdb table keeps only in-frame clones and is missing some. The sample lists 780,000 or so clones, roughly 72% seen once, with under 2% in the top ten. This sample is part of a study of shared clonotypes between healthy human individuals. Study results and limitations: The sampled material consisted only of blood, and tissue repertoires are likely to differ. Sequencing depth was a factor that was expected to affect clonotype sharing among donors. In contrast to clonotypes shared by all four donors, non-shared clonotypes had lower generation probabilities.

This CDR3 has 12 residues. Trimming stripped 6 bases from V and 7 bases from J, with 13 bases between. CDR1 SGHTA and CDR2 FQGNSA come from the germline V gene. Sequencing used memory CD4+ T cells sorted from blood. The subset: CD45RA-negative fraction. The TCR was taken from a woman aged 30 to 39 in good health. The chain recombines TRBV7-2 with TRBJ2-7; D may be TRBD1 (7 bases). CDR3 DNA sequence: TGTGCCAGCAGTTCGACAGGGAGGGAGCAGTACTTC. Protein product: CASSSTGREQYF.